The 20 T cell receptor beta chains given below trace back to one sample, sequenced in a study of CD8 T cells in ankylosing spondylitis. General study findings and limits: Ankylosing spondylitis blood seemed to carry a telltale TCR beta motif made of roughly 8 highly homologous variants.

TCRdb fed the 5' RACE reads into MiXCR, producing one record per CDR3 protein. The data show around 430,000 distinct CDR3 sequences, 17% seen once. Their recognized antigens are unknown. Sequencing input: blood, either unsorted or a sorted T cell fraction (not recorded which). The receptor set was obtained from a male donor with ankylosing spondylitis.

This CDR3 reads CASSQGQAQPQHF. CDR3 nucleotides: TGTGCCAGCAGCCAAGGACAGGCTCAGCCCCAGCATTTT. This chain joins TRBV3-1 and TRBJ1-5, with a weak D call TRBD1 (6 bases). The germline V and J ends were trimmed by 1 base and 6 bases, with 7 bases remaining between them. Germline loops: CDR1 LGHDT, CDR2 YNNKEL (reference sequence). The length of the CDR3 is 13 residues.

This chain uses TRBV12-3 or TRBV12-4 with TRBJ2-4; TRBD1 aligns across 7 bases. The V gene end was trimmed by 1 base and the J gene end by 0 bases; junction bases not matched to a gene: 9. This CDR3 contains 18 residues. CDR3 sequence: CASSLEGQTNLAKNIQYF. Written as DNA, the CDR3 is TGTGCCAGCAGTTTAGAGGGACAGACTAACTTAGCCAAAAACATTCAGTACTTC.

The chain uses TRBV20-1 and TRBJ2-1, with D possibly matching TRBD2 (5 bases). This CDR3 is built from 12 residues. The germline CDR1 and CDR2 sequences are DFQATT and SNEGSKA (reference sequence). Between the trimmed V and J ends, which lost 0 bases and 10 bases, there was a span of 10 bases. The CDR3 nucleotides are TGCAGTGCTAGAGATAGGGCTAGCGAGCAGTTCTTC. It codes for CSARDRASEQFF.

V is TRBV11-2 and J is TRBJ1-4; D gene uncertain. The CDR3 is made up of 15 amino acids. V shed 2 bases and J shed 5 bases, with 12 bases lying between them. From germline, CDR1 is SGHAT and CDR2 FQNNGV. The CDR3: CASSLYDGLNEKLFF. The CDR3 nucleotides are TGTGCCAGCAGCTTATACGACGGACTCAATGAAAAACTGTTTTTT.

This clonotype was detected only a few times. The gene calls are TRBV13 and TRBJ2-7; 7 positions match TRBD1. The CDR3 extends over 16 amino acids. Looked up from germline, CDR1 is PRHDT and CDR2 is FYEKMQ (reference sequence). The J segment lost 2 bases and the V segment lost 4 bases, leaving 11 bases of the junction unmatched. The CDR3 DNA reads as TGTGCCAGCAGCTGGGTCGGTGAGGGGGCGACCTACGAGCAGTACTTC. This gives the protein CASSWVGEGATYEQYF.

This chain joins TRBV7-2 and TRBJ1-2; a possible D gene is TRBD1 (5 bases). Between the trimmed V and J ends, which lost 5 bases and 5 bases, there was a span of 9 bases. The CDR3 loop spans 12 amino acids. Germline assignment: CDR1 SGHTA and CDR2 FQGNSA. CDR3 amino acids: CASSITGYGYTF. The DNA for the CDR3 is TGTGCCAGCAGCATTACAGGATATGGCTACACCTTC. The full variable domain, rest sourced from reference TRBV7-2 and TRBJ1-2, is GAGVSQSPSNKVTEKGKDVELRCDPISGHTALYWYRQSLGQGLEFLIYFQGNSAPDKSGLPSDRFSAERTGGSVSTLTIQRTQQEDSAVYLCASSITGYGYTFGSGTRLTVV.

This clonotype was observed many times. The chain is built from TRBV10-3 and TRBJ2-1; D not resolved. Trimming left V 0 bases short and J 5 bases short, with 8 bases between. Germline V gene lookup returns CDR1 ENHRY and CDR2 SYGVKD. The CDR3 sequence is 14 residues long. In DNA form, the CDR3 reads TGTGCCATCAGTGAGTCGGTGGGCAACAATGAGCAGTTCTTC. Translation: CAISESVGNNEQFF.

CDR3 nucleotides: TGTGCCAGCAGTTACCCATCCGGGGGGCCCGCCTTTCTGGATACGCAGTATTTT. It codes for CASSYPSGGPAFLDTQYF. The chain links TRBV6-5 to TRBJ2-3; D is possibly TRBD2 (7 bases). The germline V gene has CDR1 MNHEY and CDR2 SVGAGI. The CDR3 contains 18 residues. V was cut by 2 bases and J by 6 bases, with 24 bases left in between.

CDR3 protein: CASSYLSDRATYNEQFF. The CDR3 nucleotides are TGTGCCAGCAGTTACCTATCGGATAGGGCTACCTACAATGAGCAGTTCTTC. The rearrangement uses TRBV6-2 or TRBV6-3 and TRBJ2-1; D call uncertain. Germline V CDR1 and CDR2: MNHEY, SVGEGT. The CDR3 loop spans 17 amino acids. Trimming cost V 2 bases and J 2 bases, with 16 bases left between them.

The CDR3 sequence: CSAGRGTADNSPLHF. The DNA for the CDR3 is TGCAGTGCTGGGAGGGGGACCGCGGATAATTCACCCCTCCACTTT. The chain has TRBV20-1 and TRBJ1-6; D is possibly TRBD1 (6 bases). Germline values: CDR1 DFQATT, CDR2 SNEGSKA (reference sequence). V was shortened by 5 bases and J by 5 bases, with 16 bases between the two germline ends. This CDR3 has 15 residues.

This clonotype was seen a few times. This chain joins TRBV4-3 and TRBJ2-3; D not resolved. Germline V lookup: CDR1 LGHNA, CDR2 YSLEER. The length of the CDR3 is 16 residues. Deletions cut 3 bases from V and 3 bases from J, with 16 bases between. CDR3 nucleotides: TGCGCCAGCAGCCACTTCGTAGGGTCTGGGACAGATACGCAGTATTTT. Residues: CASSHFVGSGTDTQYF.

The chain is built from TRBV29-1 and TRBJ1-1; D gene unclear. There are 11 residues in the CDR3. Trimming stripped 7 bases from V and 1 base from J, with 7 bases between. The germline V gene encodes CDR1 SQVTM and CDR2 ANQGSEA. In nucleotides, the CDR3 is TGCAGCGGGGGAGGGAACACTGAAGCTTTCTTT. It codes for CSGGGNTEAFF.

This chain joins TRBV5-1 and TRBJ2-3, with 8 bases matching TRBD2. CDR1 SGHRS and CDR2 YFSETQ come from the germline V gene. CDR3 length: 14 amino acids. Trimming removed 4 bases from V and 2 bases from J; junction bases left unmatched: 3. CDR3 protein: CASSRGGNTDTQYF. As DNA, the CDR3 is TGCGCCAGCAGCCGCGGGGGGAACACAGATACGCAGTATTTT.

This chain connects TRBV5-1 to TRBJ1-6; tentative D call: TRBD1 (6 bases). Germline assignment: CDR1 SGHRS and CDR2 YFSETQ. CDR3 length: 13 residues. The V and J ends lost 5 bases and 10 bases respectively, with 13 bases between them. The CDR3 sequence is CASREQGLSPLHF. The CDR3 coding sequence is TGCGCCAGCAGGGAACAGGGCCTCTCACCCCTCCACTTT. The entire variable domain, with the rest obtained from reference TRBV5-1 and TRBJ1-6, is as follows: KAGVTQTPRYLIKTRGQQVTLSCSPISGHRSVSWYQQTPGQGLQFLFEYFSETQRNKGNFPGRFSGRQFSNSRSEMNVSTLELGDSALYLCASREQGLSPLHFGNGTRLTVT.

V gene TRBV20-1 combines with J gene TRBJ2-1, with D uncertain. The CDR3 length is 13 residues. Germline V gene sequence: CDR1 DFQATT, CDR2 SNEGSKA (reference sequence). V dropped 3 bases and J dropped 4 bases, with 10 bases sitting between them. The CDR3 here is CSASADTYNEQFF. The CDR3 DNA is TGCAGTGCTAGTGCGGATACTTACAATGAGCAGTTCTTC.

This clonotype appeared many times. The chain links TRBV4-3 to TRBJ1-4; the D gene is possibly TRBD1 (6 bases). The germline V gene has CDR1 LGHNA and CDR2 YSLEER. Trimming took off 0 bases at V and 7 bases at J, with 12 bases between the two ends. CDR3 length equals 15 residues. The CDR3 spells CASSQDWGAGEKLFF. The CDR3 DNA sequence: TGCGCCAGCAGCCAAGATTGGGGGGCAGGTGAAAAACTGTTTTTT.

This clonotype was counted at least ten times. The gene calls are TRBV7-8 and TRBJ1-1; D unclear. CDR3 length: 15 amino acids. Trimming cost V 1 base and J 0 bases, with 9 bases left between them. Germline values: CDR1 SGHVS, CDR2 FQNEAQ. CDR3 residues: CASSLGSPLNTEAFF. The DNA of the CDR3 is TGTGCCAGCAGCTTAGGTTCACCCCTGAACACTGAAGCTTTCTTT. The variable domain in full, completed from reference TRBV7-8 and TRBJ1-1, reads GAGVSQSPRYKVAKRGQDVALRCDPISGHVSLFWYQQALGQGPEFLTYFQNEAQLDKSGLPSDRFFAERPEGSVSTLKIQRTQQEDSAVYLCASSLGSPLNTEAFFGQGTRLTVV.

The chain carries TRBV20-1 and TRBJ1-5; 8 bases align to TRBD1. Germline V lookup: CDR1 DFQATT, CDR2 SNEGSKA (reference sequence). Losses at the gene ends were 2 bases for V and 0 bases for J; bases not matched to a gene: 6. The CDR3 is made up of 16 amino acids. CDR3 in amino acids: CSARIGTGYSNQPQHF. CDR3 sequence (DNA): TGCAGTGCTAGAATCGGGACAGGTTATAGCAATCAGCCCCAGCATTTT.

The CDR3 region has the DNA TGTGCCAGCAAGACAGGGTTCTTCTCCTACGAGCAGTACTTC. It is translated as CASKTGFFSYEQYF. The rearrangement uses TRBV5-8 and TRBJ2-7; 7 nucleotides agree with TRBD1. Germline CDR1 reads SGHTS; CDR2 reads YDEGEE. V lost 6 bases and J lost 0; bases outside the gene matches: 6. This CDR3 region has 14 residues.

The chain combines TRBV12-3 or TRBV12-4 with TRBJ1-3; 8 nucleotides match TRBD1. The CDR3 has 19 amino acids. V lost 6 bases, J lost 0 bases, and 16 bases stayed unmatched. This CDR3 is CASREIRDRLGLSGNTIYF. In DNA, the CDR3 is TGTGCCAGCAGAGAGATCCGGGACAGGCTCGGGCTCTCTGGAAACACCATATATTTT.